These T cell receptor beta chains were read from a single sample in a study. TCRdb reprocessed the RT-PCR reads with MiXCR, giving one entry per CDR3 protein. The table lists approximately 720,000 distinct CDR3 sequences, around 14% of them singletons. The sequencing input was memory CD4+ T cells from blood. These receptors were obtained from a female donor in good health, serving as a healthy control. CDR3s include the opening cysteine and the closing phenylalanine or tryptophan. Fields, in order: J gene, clone size, CDR3 length, V gene, D gene, CDR3 protein, CDR3 DNA. A D gene is named only where the DNA matches it firmly. The size field is filled for only some rows; it gives once, few, many or a size class.

TRBJ1-3 few 17 TRBV9 TRBD1 CASSGGQTIVSGNTIYF TGTGCCAGCAGCGGGGGACAGACCATCGTCTCTGGAAACACCATATATTTT
TRBJ1-2 few 15 TRBV7-2 NA CASSLEAQRLYGYTF TGTGCCAGCAGCTTAGAGGCGCAGAGACTATATGGCTACACCTTC
TRBJ2-3 many 14 TRBV2 NA CASSQNGAADTQYF TGTGCCAGCAGCCAAAACGGGGCCGCTGATACGCAGTATTTT
TRBJ1-5 NA 15 TRBV6-2/TRBV6-3 NA CAARRDGNSNQPQHF TGTGCCGCGAGAAGGGACGGGAATAGCAATCAGCCCCAGCATTTT
TRBJ1-5 NA 14 TRBV28 TRBD1 CASSAGGGNQPQHF TGTGCCAGCAGTGCAGGGGGCGGCAATCAGCCCCAGCATTTT
TRBJ2-5 NA 14 TRBV20-1 NA CSAIHRASQETQYF TGCAGTGCTATCCATAGGGCAAGCCAAGAGACCCAGTACTTC
TRBJ2-2 few 13 TRBV7-4 NA CASSSLEVGELFF TGTGCCAGCAGCTCGCTAGAGGTCGGGGAGCTGTTTTTT
TRBJ2-1 few 16 TRBV27 TRBD2 CASSSYGTSGNNEQFF TGTGCCAGCAGTTCTTACGGGACTAGCGGAAACAATGAGCAGTTCTTC
TRBJ2-7 NA 14 TRBV11-2 TRBD1 CASSHGQGSYEQYF TGTGCCAGCAGCCACGGACAGGGATCCTACGAGCAGTACTTC
TRBJ2-7 NA 14 TRBV20-1 NA CSARGGGLLRDEYF TGCAGTGCTAGGGGAGGGGGCCTCTTGAGGGATGAGTACTTC
TRBJ1-1 NA 13 TRBV20-1 NA CSAKNRDSTEAFF TGCAGTGCTAAGAACAGGGATTCCACTGAAGCTTTCTTT
TRBJ2-1 many 16 TRBV7-3 TRBD2 CASSLMSGRAYNEQFF TGTGCCAGCAGCTTGATGAGCGGGAGGGCCTACAATGAGCAGTTCTTC
TRBJ2-3 few 16 TRBV7-2 TRBD2 CASSSWTSGRAGTQYF TGTGCCAGCAGCTCCTGGACTAGCGGGAGGGCCGGTACGCAGTATTTT
TRBJ1-1 few 15 TRBV20-1 TRBD1 CSARDGGTANTEAFF TGCAGTGCTAGAGATGGTGGGACAGCTAACACTGAAGCTTTCTTT
TRBJ1-1 NA 16 TRBV6-5 TRBD1 CASSYSVRQGAAGAFF TGTGCCAGCAGTTACTCGGTTCGGCAGGGGGCGGCGGGAGCTTTCTTT
TRBJ2-5 many 13 TRBV6-4 TRBD2 CASSAGLGETQYF TGTGCCAGCAGTGCCGGACTAGGAGAGACCCAGTACTTC
TRBJ2-3 few 14 TRBV3-1 TRBD2 CASSRGTSRDTQYF TGTGCCAGCAGCCGCGGGACTAGCAGGGATACGCAGTATTTT
TRBJ2-5 few 13 TRBV12-3/TRBV12-4 NA CASSFGIRETQYF TGTGCCAGCAGTTTCGGCATCAGAGAGACCCAGTACTTC
TRBJ1-5 NA 20 TRBV20-1 TRBD1 CSARDPPGQGGLYINQPQHF TGCAGTGCTAGAGATCCGCCGGGACAAGGGGGCTTGTACATCAATCAGCCCCAGCATTTT
TRBJ2-3 few 14 TRBV7-2 TRBD2 CASSSQRTSSAQYF TGTGCCAGCAGCTCCCAGCGGACTAGCTCTGCGCAGTATTTT
TRBJ1-1 few 12 TRBV20-1 TRBD1 CSAYDRVTEAFF TGCAGTGCTTACGACAGGGTGACTGAAGCTTTCTTT
TRBJ1-2 many 13 TRBV4-2 TRBD1 CASSHGTDYGYTF TGTGCCAGCAGCCATGGGACAGACTATGGCTACACCTTC
TRBJ1-1 many 12 TRBV4-1 NA CASSHRGTEAFF TGCGCCAGCAGCCACAGGGGCACTGAAGCTTTCTTT